Each of the 7 T cell receptor beta chains below was sequenced from the same sample in a study of blood T cells in healthy people across ages. Through a sample-barcoded 5' primer and a J-beta primer mix, a second PCR was run for roughly 7 to 12 cycles. A single record per CDR3 protein comes from TCRdb applying MiXCR to the 5' RACE reads. The data hold over 1.5 million distinct CDR3 sequences, with roughly 50% observed a single time. Sequenced material: blood. The receptors were gathered from a woman between 40 and 50 years old in good health.

The chain couples TRBV4-3 to TRBJ1-1; 8 bases are shared with TRBD1. The J segment lost 0 bases and the V segment lost 3 bases, leaving 6 bases of the junction unmatched. CDR3 length: 16 residues. Germline CDR1 LGHNA, CDR2 YSLEER. The CDR3, as DNA: TGCGCCAGCAGCCAGGGGACAGGCGTTATGAACACTGAAGCTTTCTTT. Its translation is CASSQGTGVMNTEAFF.

This clonotype showed up just a few times. The chain carries TRBV28 and TRBJ2-1; weak D call: TRBD2 (5 bases). V lost 8 bases, J lost 2 bases, and 19 bases lay in between. CDR3 length: 16 amino acids. Germline V gene sequence: CDR1 MDHEN, CDR2 SYDVKM. DNA of the CDR3: TGTGCCAGCGGATCTCCCGGGGTTGGGGCCTACAATGAGCAGTTCTTC. The encoded protein is CASGSPGVGAYNEQFF.

This clonotype was recorded once. The chain recombines TRBV28 with TRBJ2-7; D is possibly TRBD1 (5 bases). CDR3 length: 15 amino acids. Germline V gives CDR1 MDHEN, CDR2 SYDVKM. With 8 bases removed from V and 7 bases from J, the gap between germline ends came to 24 bases. CDR3 loop: CASRAWGRAYNEQYF. CDR3 in DNA: TGTGCCAGCCGGGCGTGGGGCAGGGCCTACAATGAGCAGTACTTC.

The chain is built from TRBV2 and TRBJ2-1, with D possibly TRBD1 on 6 matching bases. This CDR3 is 15 amino acids long. CDR1 and CDR2 from the germline V gene are SNHLY and FYNNEI. Trimming took 4 bases from V and 0 from J, leaving 10 bases between them. The CDR3 loop is CASSGTESSYNEQFF. CDR3 coding DNA: TGTGCCAGCAGTGGGACAGAGAGCTCCTACAATGAGCAGTTCTTC.

The chain has TRBV20-1 and TRBJ2-7, with 11 bases lining up with TRBD2. J was trimmed by 7 bases and V by 3 bases; bases with no gene match: 11. CDR3 size: 15 residues. Per the germline V gene, CDR1 is DFQATT and CDR2 is SNEGSKA (reference sequence). For the CDR3, the DNA is TGCAGTGCTAGTTCGACTAGCGGGGTAGTCGATGAGCAGTACTTC. Translated: CSASSTSGVVDEQYF.

This clonotype was seen more than once but under ten times. CDR3 coding DNA: TGTGCCGGGGGGGGGTTCGTGACAGATACGCAGTATTTT. Its translation: CAGGGFVTDTQYF. The gene calls are TRBV7-2 and TRBJ2-3, with 7 nucleotides matching TRBD2. In germline, CDR1 is SGHTA, CDR2 FQGNSA. CDR3 length: 13 residues. V lost 11 bases and J lost 3; bases outside the gene matches: 8.

This clonotype occurred a few times. The chain recombines TRBV4-3 with TRBJ1-2, with TRBD1 matching 9 bases. The V segment lost 3 bases and the J segment 4 bases; nucleotides outside the gene matches: 15. Germline lookup yields CDR1 LGHNA and CDR2 YSLEER. CDR3 length: 18 residues. CDR3 sequence reads: CASSQEHGTGLVSYGYTF. The CDR3 DNA reads as TGCGCCAGCAGCCAGGAACACGGGACAGGGCTTGTAAGCTATGGCTACACCTTC.